This note documents a single T cell receptor (beta chain) sequence. The data derive from a study of TIL therapy for anti-PD-1-resistant metastatic lung cancer. There are 14 residues in the CDR3. V trimming: 6 bases; J trimming: 7 bases; junction bases outside the gene matches: 8. The germline V gene has CDR1 MNHEY and CDR2 SMNVEV (reference sequence). The libraries were made with immunoSEQ v3. The table came from immunoSEQ multiplex PCR; TCRdb's copy has only in-frame clones and leaves some out. The table shows 45,000 to 60,000 clones, with 79% occurring only once. Indicated time point: pre-treatment sample, taken before nivolumab and TIL therapy.

The sequences come from blood, collected at baseline. The clonotype comes from a woman between 30 and 79 years old with non-small cell lung cancer. The J gene is TRBJ2-5, the V gene TRBV27; 10 positions agree with TRBD1. The DNA of the CDR3 is TGTGCCAGCAGCGAGGACAGGGGGGAATCGACCCAGTACTTC. Translation: CASSEDRGESTQYF.